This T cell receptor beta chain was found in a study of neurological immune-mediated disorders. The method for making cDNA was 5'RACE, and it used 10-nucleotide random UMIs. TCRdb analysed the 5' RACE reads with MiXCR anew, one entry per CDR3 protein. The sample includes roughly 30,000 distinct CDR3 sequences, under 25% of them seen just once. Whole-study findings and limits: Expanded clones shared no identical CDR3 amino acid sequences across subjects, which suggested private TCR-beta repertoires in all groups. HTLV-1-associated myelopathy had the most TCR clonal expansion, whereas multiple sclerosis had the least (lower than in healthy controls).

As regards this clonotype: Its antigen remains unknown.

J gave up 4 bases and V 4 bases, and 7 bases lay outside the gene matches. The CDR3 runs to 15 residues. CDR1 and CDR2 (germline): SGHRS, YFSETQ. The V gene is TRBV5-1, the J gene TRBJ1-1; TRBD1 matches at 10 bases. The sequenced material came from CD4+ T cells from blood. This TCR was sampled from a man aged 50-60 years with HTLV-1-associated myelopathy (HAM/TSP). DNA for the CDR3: TGCGCCAGCAGCAGGGACAGGGGAATGGTCACTGAAGCTTTCTTT. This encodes CASSRDRGMVTEAFF. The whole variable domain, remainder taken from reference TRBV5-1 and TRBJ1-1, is KAGVTQTPRYLIKTRGQQVTLSCSPISGHRSVSWYQQTPGQGLQFLFEYFSETQRNKGNFPGRFSGRQFSNSRSEMNVSTLELGDSALYLCASSRDRGMVTEAFFGQGTRLTVV.